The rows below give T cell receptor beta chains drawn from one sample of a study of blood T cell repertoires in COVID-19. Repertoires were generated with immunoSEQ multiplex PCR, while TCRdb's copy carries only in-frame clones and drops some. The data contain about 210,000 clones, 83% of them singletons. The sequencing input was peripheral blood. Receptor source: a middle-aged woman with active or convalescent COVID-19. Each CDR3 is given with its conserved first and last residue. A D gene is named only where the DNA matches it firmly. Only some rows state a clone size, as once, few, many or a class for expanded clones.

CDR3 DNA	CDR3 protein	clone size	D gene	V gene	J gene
TGTGCCAGCAGTTACGGACTAGCGGGGGGGCACGAGCAGTACTTC	CASSYGLAGGHEQYF	NA	TRBD2	TRBV4-2	TRBJ2-7
TGTGCCAGTAGTATAGGGGGAGCCACCCTAAATCAGCCCCAGCATTTT	CASSIGGATLNQPQHF	NA	NA	TRBV19	TRBJ1-5
TGTGCCAGCACCAAAGACAGGGGCTCTGGAAACACCATATATTTT	CASTKDRGSGNTIYF	NA	TRBD1	TRBV6-5	TRBJ1-3
TGTGCCAGCAGTCAGTACAGGGGAGTCTATGGAAACACCATATATTTT	CASSQYRGVYGNTIYF	NA	TRBD1	TRBV7-9	TRBJ1-3
TGTGCCAGCAGCCCCACAGGGGCTAACTACGAGCAGTACTTC	CASSPTGANYEQYF	few	TRBD1	TRBV4-2	TRBJ2-7
TGTGCCAGTAGCCCCCCTTCCTCCGAGCAGTACTTC	CASSPPSSEQYF	NA	NA	TRBV19	TRBJ2-7
TGTGCCAGCAGCCGAGGCGCGACAGCCCAATCACCCCTCCACTTT	CASSRGATAQSPLHF	once	NA	TRBV7-9	TRBJ1-6
TGTGCCAGCAGTTCCATCTCTTTCGGGTACACCTTC	CASSSISFGYTF	NA	NA	TRBV28	TRBJ1-2
TGTGCCAGCAGACCAGGGCTTAGCAATCAGCCCCAGCATTTT	CASRPGLSNQPQHF	NA	NA	TRBV27	TRBJ1-5
TGCGCCAGCAGCTCTCTACCGGTTGGCGGTGGCTACACCTTC	CASSSLPVGGGYTF	NA	NA	TRBV5-1	TRBJ1-2
TGTGCCAGCAGCCGTCCCCTTGGTGGCGGGGTCTATTACAATGAGCAGTTCTTC	CASSRPLGGGVYYNEQFF	NA	NA	TRBV7-2	TRBJ2-1
TGTGCCAGCAGTGAACAGGGTGGGTCTGGAAACACCATATATTTT	CASSEQGGSGNTIYF	NA	NA	TRBV6-1	TRBJ1-3
TGTGCCAGCGGAGAGATGAACACTGAAGCTTTCTTT	CASGEMNTEAFF	NA	NA	TRBV27	TRBJ1-1
TGTGCCAGCAGCGAGGGGACAGGTGGCAGAAACACCATATATTTT	CASSEGTGGRNTIYF	NA	TRBD1	TRBV11-3	TRBJ1-3
TGTGCCAGCAGTTTAGGGAGAGGGCCGCCCCCAATCTACAATGAGCAGTTCTTC	CASSLGRGPPPIYNEQFF	NA	NA	TRBV27	TRBJ2-1
TGTGCCATCATGAAAGGGCTAGCGGGAAACAATGAGCAGTTCTTC	CAIMKGLAGNNEQFF	NA	TRBD2	TRBV10-3	TRBJ2-1
TGCGCCAGCAGCTTGGCTGGACAGGGCTACAATGAGCAGTTCTTC	CASSLAGQGYNEQFF	NA	TRBD1	TRBV5-1	TRBJ2-1
TGTGCCAGCAGAGACGACAGGCTGAACACCGGGGAGCTGTTTTTT	CASRDDRLNTGELFF	NA	NA	TRBV2	TRBJ2-2
TGCAGCGCCATAGACAGGTCTCGGGAGCAGTACTTC	CSAIDRSREQYF	NA	NA	TRBV29-1	TRBJ2-7
TGTGCCAGCAGCTTATCGTTCGGAGGGCTCGGCTATGGCTACACCTTC	CASSLSFGGLGYGYTF	NA	NA	TRBV5-6	TRBJ1-2
TGCGCCAGCTCTCAGGGGTGGCCCGCCGGGGAGCTGTTTTTT	CASSQGWPAGELFF	NA	NA	TRBV4-1	TRBJ2-2
TGTGCCAGCAGTTACCGCGGGCGGGGGGACTACGAGCAGTACTTC	CASSYRGRGDYEQYF	NA	TRBD2	TRBV6-6	TRBJ2-7
TGCGCCAGCAGCCCCCAAGACAGGGCTGAAAAACTGTTTTTT	CASSPQDRAEKLFF	NA	TRBD1	TRBV5-1	TRBJ1-4
TGTGCCAGCAGTCGAATATCGGGAGTTGAGCAGTTCTTC	CASSRISGVEQFF	NA	NA	TRBV3-1/TRBV3-2	TRBJ2-1
TGTGCCAGTACGGGACAGGTTTCAACTAATGAAAAACTGTTTTTT	CASTGQVSTNEKLFF	NA	TRBD1	TRBV19	TRBJ1-4
TGTGCCAGCAGACGTAGCGGGAGTTACAATGAGCAGTTCTTC	CASRRSGSYNEQFF	NA	TRBD2	TRBV3-1/TRBV3-2	TRBJ2-1
TGTGCCAGTAGTATCCGGAAGGGGGCTGGAAACACCATATATTTT	CASSIRKGAGNTIYF	NA	NA	TRBV19	TRBJ1-3
TGTGCCAGCAGTCCCTATTCCGGGACTTACGAGCAGTACTTC	CASSPYSGTYEQYF	NA	NA	TRBV6-5	TRBJ2-7
TGTGCCAGCAGCTTACAGTATACGCAGTATTTT	CASSLQYTQYF	NA	NA	TRBV7-2	TRBJ2-3